Presented here are 15 T cell receptor beta chains from one specimen sequenced in a study of graft-versus-host responses after intestinal transplantation. Sequencing was performed with immunoSEQ multiplex PCR; in TCRdb, only in-frame clones are kept and a portion is missing. The repertoire holds some 15,000 clones, with about 74% as singletons. To release intraepithelial and lamina propria lymphocytes, the graft tissue was processed. Sequenced material: ileum tissue, taken 14 days after transplant. These receptors were taken from a human patient who received an intestinal transplant, so some T cells may come from the graft donor.

The rearrangement uses TRBV5-3 and TRBJ1-4; 7 nucleotides align to TRBD1. TRBV5-3 is an ORF, and what it does is uncertain. This CDR3 comprises 18 residues. V lost 0 bases, J lost 4 bases, and 12 bases stayed unmatched. CDR3 in amino acids: CARSLGQGVNNGNEKLFF. CDR3 nucleotides: TGTGCCAGAAGCTTGGGCCAGGGGGTAAACAACGGTAATGAAAAACTGTTTTTT.

This clone was counted once. The rearrangement links TRBV2 to TRBJ1-5; no reliable D call. V was clipped by 4 bases and J by 6 bases, with 13 bases between them. CDR1 is SNHLY, CDR2 FYNNEI, per germline. This CDR3 comprises 14 residues. The DNA for the CDR3 is TGTGCCAGCAGTGTTGTAAGGTTGGGTCAGCCCCAGCATTTT. Its translation is CASSVVRLGQPQHF.

The rearrangement uses TRBV11-2 and TRBJ2-1, with 8 bases matching TRBD2. The trim removed 7 bases at V and 9 bases at J, leaving 5 bases unmatched. This CDR3 region has 12 residues. Germline lookup yields CDR1 SGHAT and CDR2 FQNNGV. Here the CDR3 DNA reads TGTGCCAGCAACACGGGGGGGCGTGAGCAGTTCTTC. Translation: CASNTGGREQFF.

The rearrangement joins TRBV23-1 to TRBJ1-5; the match to TRBD1 covers 7 bases. TRBV23-1 is designated an ORF whose function remains uncertain. Trimming cost V 0 bases and J 1 base; bases outside gene matches: 3. The CDR3 covers 16 residues. The CDR3 region is CASSQSGGRSNQPQHF. The CDR3, as DNA: TGCGCCAGCAGTCAATCAGGGGGCAGGAGCAATCAGCCCCAGCATTTT.

The chain carries TRBV7-9 and TRBJ2-7; 11 positions agree with TRBD2. This CDR3 spans 15 amino acids. Trimming took 1 base from V and 2 from J; bases not matched to a gene: 1. Germline V gene data show CDR1 as SEHNR and CDR2 as FQNEAQ (reference sequence). Here the CDR3 DNA reads TGTGCCAGCAGCTTAGGACTAGCGGGGACCTACGAGCAGTACTTC. It is translated as CASSLGLAGTYEQYF.

This chain connects TRBV13 to TRBJ2-3, with TRBD2 as a possible D gene (5 bases). Deletions cut 5 bases from V and 5 bases from J, with 8 bases between. The CDR3 contains 12 residues. Germline CDR1 and CDR2: PRHDT and FYEKMQ (reference sequence). This CDR3 is CASSLGLDTQYF. CDR3 sequence (DNA): TGTGCCAGCAGCCTCGGACTAGATACGCAGTATTTT.

This rearrangement joins TRBV5-1 to TRBJ1-3; 8 bases match TRBD1. Germline lookup yields CDR1 SGHRS and CDR2 YFSETQ. Trimming removed 0 bases from V and 4 bases from J; junction bases left unmatched: 0. The CDR3 consists of 14 residues. The CDR3 DNA sequence: TGCGCCAGCAGCTTGGGGACAGGGGGAAACACCATATATTTT. This codes for CASSLGTGGNTIYF.

The chain combines TRBV6-4 with TRBJ2-1, with 12 bases identical to TRBD2. The CDR3 contains 14 residues. J lost 7 bases, V lost 2 bases, and 0 bases had no gene match. Germline-derived CDR1 and CDR2 are MRHNA and SNTAGT. The CDR3 region is CASSDGTSGNEQFF. The CDR3 nucleotides are TGTGCCAGCAGTGACGGGACTAGCGGGAATGAGCAGTTCTTC.

This clone was counted only a few times. J is TRBJ1-2 and V is TRBV6-5; 8 bases are shared with TRBD1. The CDR3 totals 13 residues. Germline V gives CDR1 MNHEY, CDR2 SVGAGI. V was clipped by 6 bases and J by 6 bases; unmatched bases: 6. In DNA, the CDR3 is TGTGCCAGCAGCCCTAGCAGGGGGCATGGCTACACCTTC. Its protein is CASSPSRGHGYTF.

This clone was recorded once. This rearrangement joins TRBV6-5 to TRBJ2-7, with no clear D. CDR1 and CDR2 (germline): MNHEY, SVGAGI. V was trimmed by 10 bases and J by 0 bases, leaving 16 bases between them. This CDR3 spans 14 amino acids. CDR3 sequence: CAISPTITSYEQYF. The DNA for the CDR3 is TGTGCCATCAGCCCTACTATCACCTCCTACGAGCAGTACTTC.

This clone was observed once. The rearrangement links TRBV5-5 to TRBJ2-1; TRBD1 matches 7 bases. This CDR3 is 13 amino acids long. V trimming: 4 bases; J trimming: 9 bases; junction bases outside the gene matches: 7. Germline V gene sequence: CDR1 SGHKS, CDR2 YYEKEE (reference sequence). The CDR3: CASSRTTGTEQFF. CDR3 nucleotide sequence: TGTGCCAGCAGCCGCACGACAGGGACTGAGCAGTTCTTC.

The chain uses TRBV10-3 and TRBJ2-7, with D perhaps TRBD1 (6 bases). The germline gives CDR1 ENHRY, CDR2 SYGVKD. Trimming left V 1 base short and J 0 bases short, with 7 bases between. This CDR3 is 14 amino acids long. CDR3 DNA: TGTGCCATCAGTGAGTTGGGGGCCTCCTACGAGCAGTACTTC. It specifies CAISELGASYEQYF.

V is TRBV27 and J is TRBJ2-5; D ambiguous. CDR1 is MNHEY, CDR2 SMNVEV, per germline (reference sequence). CDR3 length: 15 amino acids. Trimming removed 7 bases at V and 1 base at J, with 16 bases between. The CDR3 loop reads CASMGFRDVQETQYF. CDR3 nucleotides: TGTGCCAGCATGGGCTTTAGGGATGTCCAAGAGACCCAGTACTTC.

This clone was counted a few times. The V and J genes are TRBV29-1 and TRBJ2-6, with D hard to call. Germline V gives CDR1 SQVTM, CDR2 ANQGSEA. Trimming pared 4 bases from V and 0 bases from J, leaving 13 bases between. The CDR3 consists of 16 residues. The CDR3 sequence: CSVATWRNSGANVLTF. For the CDR3, the DNA is TGCAGCGTTGCCACCTGGCGAAACTCTGGGGCCAACGTCCTGACTTTC.

The chain couples TRBV11-3 to TRBJ2-7; 9 nucleotides agree with TRBD1. The CDR3 sequence is 17 residues long. V was clipped by 0 bases and J by 3 bases; unmatched bases: 9. Germline-derived CDR1 and CDR2 are SGHNT and YENEEA. The CDR3 nucleotides are TGTGCCAGCAGCTTAGATTCACCGGGACAGGGTTTCTACGAGCAGTACTTC. It codes for CASSLDSPGQGFYEQYF.